This T cell receptor (beta chain) was recorded in a study of cytomegalovirus exposure and HLA in healthy donors. The PCR was carried out with 60 Vbeta primers and 13 Jbeta primers. Profiled with immunoSEQ multiplex PCR; TCRdb holds only in-frame clones, not every one. The profile shows 150,000 to 200,000 clones, around 85% of them singletons. CDR1 and CDR2 from the germline V gene are MNHEY and SVGAGI. CDR3 length: 14 residues. V shed 2 bases, J shed 4 bases, and the junction held 0 bases outside the gene matches. General study results and limits: Accurate predictions that matched the HLA-A and HLA-B alleles of most subjects were reportedly made from TCR beta sequences. A later analysis associated about 18,000 TCR beta sequences with HLA alleles at a 0.05 false discovery rate.

A single count supports this clone. Antigen specificity is unknown. J is TRBJ1-2 and V is TRBV6-5, with 11 bases identical to TRBD1. Material for sequencing was PBMCs. This sequence was found in a woman aged 50 to 60 in good health and CMV-seronegative. CDR3 in DNA: TGTGCCAGCAGTTACGGGACAGGGGGCTATGGCTACACCTTC. This encodes CASSYGTGGYGYTF.